The TCR beta chain under discussion was sequenced for a study of T cell responses to AZD1222 COVID-19 vaccine. Study-wide points: At study baseline, merely a handful of AZD1222 recipients were seropositive. Increased Spike-specific TCR breadth and depth were observed after two AZD1222 doses.

Data came from immunoSEQ multiplex PCR; TCRdb stores just in-frame clones and leaves some out. The repertoire consists of about 140,000 clones, with almost 95% occurring once and the leading ten covering 3.5% to 4.5%. This CDR3 is built from 15 residues. The germline gives CDR1 SEHNR, CDR2 FQNEAQ (reference sequence). V gave up 5 bases and J gave up 0 bases, with 13 bases separating them. Second-dose schedules of about 4 or about 12 weeks were combined. With respect to this clone: Antigen unknown.

V usage is TRBV7-9 and J usage is TRBJ1-1; D remains unclear. The TCR originated in an adult who received the AZD1222 COVID-19 vaccine. The sequences come from peripheral blood, collected 28 days after the second AZD1222 dose. The CDR3 protein is CASSHGDKVNTEAFF. The DNA of the CDR3 is TGTGCCAGCAGCCACGGAGACAAGGTGAACACTGAAGCTTTCTTT.